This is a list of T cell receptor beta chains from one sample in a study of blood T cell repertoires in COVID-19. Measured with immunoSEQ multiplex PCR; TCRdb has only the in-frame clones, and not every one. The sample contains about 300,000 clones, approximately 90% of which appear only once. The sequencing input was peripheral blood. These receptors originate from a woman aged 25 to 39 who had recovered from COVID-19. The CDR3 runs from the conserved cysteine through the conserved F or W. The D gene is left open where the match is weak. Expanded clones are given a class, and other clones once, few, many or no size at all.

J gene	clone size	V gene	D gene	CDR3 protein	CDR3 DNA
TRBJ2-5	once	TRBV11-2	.	CASSLALTRFPETQYF	TGTGCCAGCAGCTTAGCCCTAACTAGATTTCCAGAGACCCAGTACTTC
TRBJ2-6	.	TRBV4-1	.	CASSQDSMQGSGANVLTF	TGCGCCAGCAGCCAAGATTCGATGCAGGGCTCTGGGGCCAACGTCCTGACTTTC
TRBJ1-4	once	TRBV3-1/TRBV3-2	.	CASSQVTAREKLFF	TGTGCCAGCAGCCAAGTGACAGCCCGAGAAAAACTGTTTTTT
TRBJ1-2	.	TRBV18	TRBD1	CASSPTYGQGDYGYTF	TGTGCCAGCTCACCCACCTACGGACAGGGCGACTATGGCTACACCTTC
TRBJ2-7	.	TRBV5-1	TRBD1	CASSLGQGTDYEQYF	TGCGCCAGCAGCTTGGGACAGGGGACAGACTACGAGCAGTACTTC
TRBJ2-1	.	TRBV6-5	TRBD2	CASSYLAEGSYNEQFF	TGTGCCAGCAGTTACCTAGCGGAAGGCTCCTACAATGAGCAGTTCTTC
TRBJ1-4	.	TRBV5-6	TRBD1	CASRPGTGEEKLFF	TGTGCCAGCAGACCCGGGACAGGGGAGGAAAAACTGTTTTTT
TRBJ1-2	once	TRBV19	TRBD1	CASSGAFFSWTGGDGYTF	TGTGCCAGTAGTGGTGCCTTTTTTTCTTGGACAGGTGGGGATGGCTACACCTTC
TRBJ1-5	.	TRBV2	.	CASRPSRALNQPQHF	TGTGCCAGCAGGCCGAGCAGGGCGCTCAATCAGCCCCAGCATTTT
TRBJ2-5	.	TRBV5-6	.	CASHHLSEETQYF	TGTGCCAGCCACCACCTTAGTGAGGAGACCCAGTACTTC